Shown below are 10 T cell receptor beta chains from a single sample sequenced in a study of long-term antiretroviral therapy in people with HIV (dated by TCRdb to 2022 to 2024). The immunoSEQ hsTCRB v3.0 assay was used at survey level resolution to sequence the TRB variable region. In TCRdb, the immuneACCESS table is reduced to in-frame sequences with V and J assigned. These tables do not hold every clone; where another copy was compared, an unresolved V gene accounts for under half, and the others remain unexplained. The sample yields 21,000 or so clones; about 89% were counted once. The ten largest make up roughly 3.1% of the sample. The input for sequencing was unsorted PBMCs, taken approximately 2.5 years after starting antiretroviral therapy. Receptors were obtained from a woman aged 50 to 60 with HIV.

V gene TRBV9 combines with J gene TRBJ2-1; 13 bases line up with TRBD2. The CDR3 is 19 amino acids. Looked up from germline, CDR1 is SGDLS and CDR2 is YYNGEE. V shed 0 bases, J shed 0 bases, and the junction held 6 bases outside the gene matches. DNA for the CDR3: TGTGCCAGCAGCGTAGGACTAGCGGGAGGCCCTAGCTCCTACAATGAGCAGTTCTTC. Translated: CASSVGLAGGPSSYNEQFF.

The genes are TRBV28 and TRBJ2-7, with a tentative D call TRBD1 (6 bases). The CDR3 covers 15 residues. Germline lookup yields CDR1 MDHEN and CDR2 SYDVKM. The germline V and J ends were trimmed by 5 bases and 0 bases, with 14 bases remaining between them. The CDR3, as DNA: TGTGCCAGCAGTCCGGGACACCGGAGCTCCTACGAGCAGTACTTC. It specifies CASSPGHRSSYEQYF.

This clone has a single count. CDR3 loop: CASSLDLGGAGANVLTF. The CDR3 DNA is TGTGCCAGCAGCTTGGACCTAGGGGGGGCTGGGGCCAACGTCCTGACTTTC. The V call is TRBV5-4, the J call TRBJ2-6; tentatively, D is TRBD2 (7 bases). Trimming took 0 bases from V and 2 from J, leaving 12 bases between them. The CDR3 is made up of 17 amino acids. Germline V gene sequence: CDR1 SGHNT, CDR2 YYREEE (reference sequence).

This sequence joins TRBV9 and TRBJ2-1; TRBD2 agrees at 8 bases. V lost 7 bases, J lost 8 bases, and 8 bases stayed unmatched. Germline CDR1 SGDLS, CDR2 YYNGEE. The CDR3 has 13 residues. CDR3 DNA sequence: TGTGCCAGCGTAAGCGGGAGTAACGATGAGCAGTTCTTC. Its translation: CASVSGSNDEQFF. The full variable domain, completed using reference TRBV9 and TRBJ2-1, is DSGVTQTPKHLITATGQRVTLRCSPRSGDLSVYWYQQSLDQGLQFLIQYYNGEERAKGNILERFSAQQFPDLHSELNLSSLELGDSALYFCASVSGSNDEQFFGPGTRLTVL.

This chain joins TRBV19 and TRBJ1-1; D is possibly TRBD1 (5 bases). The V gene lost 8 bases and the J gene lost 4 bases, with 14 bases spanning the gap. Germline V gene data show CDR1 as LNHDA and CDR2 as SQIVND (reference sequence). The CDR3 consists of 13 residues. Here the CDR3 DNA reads TGTGCCAGTGCCAGGGATAGGGGCACTGAAGCTTTCTTT. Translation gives CASARDRGTEAFF.

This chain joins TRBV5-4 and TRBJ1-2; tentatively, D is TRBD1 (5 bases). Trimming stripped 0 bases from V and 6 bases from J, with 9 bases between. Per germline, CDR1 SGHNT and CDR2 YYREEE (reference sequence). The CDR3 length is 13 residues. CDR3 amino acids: CASSLEGYNGYTF. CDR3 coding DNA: TGTGCCAGCAGCTTGGAGGGGTATAATGGCTACACCTTC. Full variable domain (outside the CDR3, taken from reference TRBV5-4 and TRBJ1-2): ETGVTQSPTHLIKTRGQQVTLRCSSQSGHNTVSWYQQALGQGPQFIFQYYREEENGRGNFPPRFSGLQFPNYSSELNVNALELDDSALYLCASSLEGYNGYTFGSGTRLTVV.

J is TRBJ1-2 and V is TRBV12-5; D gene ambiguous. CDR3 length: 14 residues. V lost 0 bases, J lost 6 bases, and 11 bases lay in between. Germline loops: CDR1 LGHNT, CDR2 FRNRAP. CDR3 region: CASGLVLGQDGYTF. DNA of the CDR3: TGTGCTAGTGGTTTGGTACTCGGCCAAGATGGCTACACCTTC.

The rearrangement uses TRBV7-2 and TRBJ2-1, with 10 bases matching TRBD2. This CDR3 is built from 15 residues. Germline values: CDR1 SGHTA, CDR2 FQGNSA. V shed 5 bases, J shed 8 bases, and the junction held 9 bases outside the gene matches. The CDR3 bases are TGTGCCAGCAGCCCCCAGAGCGGGAGGGTCGATGAGCAGTTCTTC. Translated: CASSPQSGRVDEQFF.

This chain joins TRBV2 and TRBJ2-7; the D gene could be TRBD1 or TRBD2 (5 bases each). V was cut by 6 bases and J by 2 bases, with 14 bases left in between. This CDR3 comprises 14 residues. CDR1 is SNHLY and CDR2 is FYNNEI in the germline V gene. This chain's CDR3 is CASSTGRGTYEQYF. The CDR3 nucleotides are TGTGCCAGCAGCACGGGACGAGGGACCTACGAGCAGTACTTC.

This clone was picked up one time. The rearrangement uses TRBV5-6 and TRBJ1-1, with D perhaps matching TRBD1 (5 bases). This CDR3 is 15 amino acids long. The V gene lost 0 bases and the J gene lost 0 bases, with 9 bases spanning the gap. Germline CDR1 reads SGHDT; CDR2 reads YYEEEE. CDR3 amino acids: CASSLGGRVNTEAFF. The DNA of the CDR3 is TGTGCCAGCAGCTTGGGAGGCAGGGTGAACACTGAAGCTTTCTTT.